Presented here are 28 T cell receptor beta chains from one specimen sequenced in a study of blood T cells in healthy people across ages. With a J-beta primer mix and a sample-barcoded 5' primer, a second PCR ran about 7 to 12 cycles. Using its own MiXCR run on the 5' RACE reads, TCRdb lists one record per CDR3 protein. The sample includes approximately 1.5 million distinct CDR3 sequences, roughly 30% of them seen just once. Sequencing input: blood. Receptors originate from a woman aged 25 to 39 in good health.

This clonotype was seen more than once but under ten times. CDR3 nucleotides: TGTGCCAGCAGTCGACTAGCGGGAGAGAGCTCCTACAATGAGCAGTTCTTC. This translates into CASSRLAGESSYNEQFF. The chain couples TRBV28 to TRBJ2-1; 12 bases are shared with TRBD2. Trimming took 5 bases from V and 0 from J; bases not matched to a gene: 5. This CDR3 is built from 17 residues. CDR1 and CDR2 from the germline V gene are MDHEN and SYDVKM.

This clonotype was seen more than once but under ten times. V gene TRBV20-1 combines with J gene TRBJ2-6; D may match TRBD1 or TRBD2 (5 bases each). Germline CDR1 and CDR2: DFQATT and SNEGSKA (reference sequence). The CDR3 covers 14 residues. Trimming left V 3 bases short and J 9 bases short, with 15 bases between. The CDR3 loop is CSARQMQGDNVLTF. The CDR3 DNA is TGCAGTGCTAGGCAGATGCAGGGAGACAACGTCCTGACTTTC.

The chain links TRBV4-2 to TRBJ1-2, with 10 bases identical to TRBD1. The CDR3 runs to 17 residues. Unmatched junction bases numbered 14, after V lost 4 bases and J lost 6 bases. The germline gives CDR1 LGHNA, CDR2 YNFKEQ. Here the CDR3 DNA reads TGTGCCAGCAGCCCGATATTACCGGGACAGGGGACGGATGGCTACACCTTC. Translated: CASSPILPGQGTDGYTF.

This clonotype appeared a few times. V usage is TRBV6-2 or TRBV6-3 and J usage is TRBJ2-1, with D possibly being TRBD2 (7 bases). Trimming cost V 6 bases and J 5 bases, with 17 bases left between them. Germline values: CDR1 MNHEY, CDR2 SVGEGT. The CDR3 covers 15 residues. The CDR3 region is CASRLWGGRDNEQFF. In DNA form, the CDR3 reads TGTGCCAGCAGATTGTGGGGGGGCCGGGACAATGAGCAGTTCTTC.

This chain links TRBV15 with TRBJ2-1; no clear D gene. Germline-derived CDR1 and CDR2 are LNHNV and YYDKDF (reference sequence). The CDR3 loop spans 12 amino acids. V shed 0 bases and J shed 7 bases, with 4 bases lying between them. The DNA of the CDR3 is TGTGCCACCAGCAGAGATTGGAATGAGCAGTTCTTC. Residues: CATSRDWNEQFF.

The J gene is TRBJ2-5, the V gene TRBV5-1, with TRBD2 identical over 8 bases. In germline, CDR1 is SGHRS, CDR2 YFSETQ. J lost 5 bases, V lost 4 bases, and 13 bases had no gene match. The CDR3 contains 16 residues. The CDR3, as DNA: TGCGCCAGCAGCCCATCCAGCGGGAGACGGTTGGAGACCCAGTACTTC. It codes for CASSPSSGRRLETQYF.

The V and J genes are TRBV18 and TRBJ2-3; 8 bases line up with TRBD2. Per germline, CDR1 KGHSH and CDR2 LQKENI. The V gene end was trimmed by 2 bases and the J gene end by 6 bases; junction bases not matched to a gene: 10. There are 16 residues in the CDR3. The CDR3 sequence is CASSPRPGRADDTQYF. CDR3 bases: TGTGCCAGCTCACCAAGGCCCGGGAGGGCCGATGATACGCAGTATTTT.

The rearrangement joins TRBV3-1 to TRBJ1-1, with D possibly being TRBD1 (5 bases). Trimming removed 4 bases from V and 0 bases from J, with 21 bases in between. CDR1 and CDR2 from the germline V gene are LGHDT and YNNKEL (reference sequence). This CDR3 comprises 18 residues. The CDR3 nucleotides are TGTGCCAGCAGCCGAGAACCCCTGAGGACAAGACTGAACACTGAAGCTTTCTTT. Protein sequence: CASSREPLRTRLNTEAFF.

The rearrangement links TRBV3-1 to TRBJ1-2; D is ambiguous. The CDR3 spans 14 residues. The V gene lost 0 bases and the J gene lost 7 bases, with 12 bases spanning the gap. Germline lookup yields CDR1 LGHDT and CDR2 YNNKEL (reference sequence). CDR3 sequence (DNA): TGTGCCAGCAGCCAAGATCCCCGCGTGGGTGGCTACACCTTC. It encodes CASSQDPRVGGYTF.

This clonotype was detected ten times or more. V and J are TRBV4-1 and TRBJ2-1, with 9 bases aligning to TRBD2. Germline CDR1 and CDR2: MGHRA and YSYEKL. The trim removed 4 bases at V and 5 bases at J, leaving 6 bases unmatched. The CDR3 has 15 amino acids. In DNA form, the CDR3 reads TGCGCCAGCAGCCCGGCGGGGACTAGCAACAATGAGCAGTTCTTC. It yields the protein CASSPAGTSNNEQFF.

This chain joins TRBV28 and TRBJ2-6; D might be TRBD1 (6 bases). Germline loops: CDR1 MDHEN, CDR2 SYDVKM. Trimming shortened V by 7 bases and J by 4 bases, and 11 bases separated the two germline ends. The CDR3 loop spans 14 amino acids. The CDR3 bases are TGTGCCAGCACAGGGGAGTCCGGGGCCAACGTCCTGACTTTC. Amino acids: CASTGESGANVLTF.

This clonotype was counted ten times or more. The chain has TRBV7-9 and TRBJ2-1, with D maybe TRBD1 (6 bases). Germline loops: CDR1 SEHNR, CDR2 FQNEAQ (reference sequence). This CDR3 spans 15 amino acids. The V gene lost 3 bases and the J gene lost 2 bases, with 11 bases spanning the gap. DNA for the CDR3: TGTGCCAGCAGCTTCAAGGACAGCCCCTACAATGAGCAGTTCTTC. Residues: CASSFKDSPYNEQFF.

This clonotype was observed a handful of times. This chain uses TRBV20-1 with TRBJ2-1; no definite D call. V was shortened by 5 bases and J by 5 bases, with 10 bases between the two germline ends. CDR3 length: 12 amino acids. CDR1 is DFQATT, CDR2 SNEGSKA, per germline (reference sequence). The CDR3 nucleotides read TGCAGTGCTCCGGACGGCAACAATGAGCAGTTCTTC. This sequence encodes CSAPDGNNEQFF.

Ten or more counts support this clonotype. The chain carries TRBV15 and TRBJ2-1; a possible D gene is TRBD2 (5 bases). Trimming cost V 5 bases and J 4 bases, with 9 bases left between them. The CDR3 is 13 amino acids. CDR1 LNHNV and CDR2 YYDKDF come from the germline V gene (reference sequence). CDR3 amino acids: CATSPRTYNEQFF. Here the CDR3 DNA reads TGTGCCACCAGCCCCCGGACTTACAATGAGCAGTTCTTC.

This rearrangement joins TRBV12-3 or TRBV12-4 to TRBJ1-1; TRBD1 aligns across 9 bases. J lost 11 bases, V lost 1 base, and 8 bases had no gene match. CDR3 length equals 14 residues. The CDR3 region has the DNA TGTGCCAGCAGTTTAGTCGGGACAGGGAGGTGGGCTTTCTTT. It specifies CASSLVGTGRWAFF.

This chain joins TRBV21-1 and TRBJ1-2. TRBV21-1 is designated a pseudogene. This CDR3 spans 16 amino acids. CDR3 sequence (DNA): TGTGCCAGCAGCAGACCAGGATGTAGGGTGGGCTATGGCTACACCTTC. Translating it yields CASSRPGCRVGYGYTF.

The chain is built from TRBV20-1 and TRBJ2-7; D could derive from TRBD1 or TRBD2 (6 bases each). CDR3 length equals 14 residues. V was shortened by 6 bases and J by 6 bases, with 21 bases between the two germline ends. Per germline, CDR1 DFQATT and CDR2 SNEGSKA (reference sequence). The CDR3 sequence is CSARDTIWGFEQYF. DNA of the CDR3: TGCAGTGCGCGGGACACGATCTGGGGGTTCGAGCAGTACTTC.

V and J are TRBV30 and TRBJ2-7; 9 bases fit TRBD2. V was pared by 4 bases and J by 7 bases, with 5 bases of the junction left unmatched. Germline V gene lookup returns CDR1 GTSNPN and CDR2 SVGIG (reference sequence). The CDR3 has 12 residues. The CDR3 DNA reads TGTGCCTGGAATAGGCGGGAGGGGGAGCAGTACTTC. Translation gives CAWNRREGEQYF.

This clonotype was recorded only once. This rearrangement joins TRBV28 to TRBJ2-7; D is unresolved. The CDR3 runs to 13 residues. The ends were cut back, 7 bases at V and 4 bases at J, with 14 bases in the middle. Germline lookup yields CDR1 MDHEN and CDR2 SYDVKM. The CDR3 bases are TGTGCCAGCACCCCCAGCAGTTATTACGAGCAGTACTTC. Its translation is CASTPSSYYEQYF. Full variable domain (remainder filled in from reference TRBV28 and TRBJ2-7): DVKVTQSSRYLVKRTGEKVFLECVQDMDHENMFWYRQDPGLGLRLIYFSYDVKMKEKGDIPEGYSVSREKKERFSLILESASTNQTSMYLCASTPSSYYEQYFGPGTRLTVT.

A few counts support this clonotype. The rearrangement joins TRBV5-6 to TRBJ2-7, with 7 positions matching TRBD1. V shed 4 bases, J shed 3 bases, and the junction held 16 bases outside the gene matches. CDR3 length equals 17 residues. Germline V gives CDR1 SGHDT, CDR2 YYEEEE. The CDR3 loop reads CASSTQKTGTVYYEQYF. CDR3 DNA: TGTGCCAGCAGCACGCAAAAAACCGGGACAGTCTACTACGAGCAGTACTTC.

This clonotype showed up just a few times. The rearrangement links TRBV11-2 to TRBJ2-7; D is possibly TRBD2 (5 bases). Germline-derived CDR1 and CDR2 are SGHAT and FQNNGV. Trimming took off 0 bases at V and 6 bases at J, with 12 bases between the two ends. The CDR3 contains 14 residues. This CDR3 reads CASSLDRSSGEQYF. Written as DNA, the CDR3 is TGTGCCAGCAGCTTAGATCGAAGCAGCGGCGAGCAGTACTTC.

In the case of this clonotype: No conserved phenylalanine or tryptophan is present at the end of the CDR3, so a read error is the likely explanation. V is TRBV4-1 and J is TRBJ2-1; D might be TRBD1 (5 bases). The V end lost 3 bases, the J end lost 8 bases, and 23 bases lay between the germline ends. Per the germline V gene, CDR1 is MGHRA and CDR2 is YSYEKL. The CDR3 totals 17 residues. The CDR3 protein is CASSHALLGQGGYEQFV. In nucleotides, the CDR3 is TGCGCCAGCAGCCATGCCCTACTCGGGCAGGGCGGCTATGAGCAGTTCGTC.

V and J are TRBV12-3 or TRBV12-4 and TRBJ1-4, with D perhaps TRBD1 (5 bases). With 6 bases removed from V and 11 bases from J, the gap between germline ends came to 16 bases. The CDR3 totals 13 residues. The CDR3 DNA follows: TGTGCCAGCAGCCTGGGGGTCGAGGGGAAACTGTTTTTT. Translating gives CASSLGVEGKLFF.

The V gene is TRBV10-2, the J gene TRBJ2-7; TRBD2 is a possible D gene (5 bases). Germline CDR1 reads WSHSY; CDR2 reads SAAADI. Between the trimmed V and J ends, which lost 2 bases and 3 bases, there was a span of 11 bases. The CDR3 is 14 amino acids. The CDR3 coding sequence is TGCGCCAGCAGTGAGAACTACGGGATCTACGAGCAGTACTTC. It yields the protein CASSENYGIYEQYF.

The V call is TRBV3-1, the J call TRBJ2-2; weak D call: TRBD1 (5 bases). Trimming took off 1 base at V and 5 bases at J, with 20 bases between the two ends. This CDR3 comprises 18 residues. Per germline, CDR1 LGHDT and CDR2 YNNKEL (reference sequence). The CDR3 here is CASSQGELGRDLTGELFF. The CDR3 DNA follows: TGTGCCAGCAGCCAAGGCGAGTTAGGCAGGGATTTAACCGGGGAGCTGTTTTTT.

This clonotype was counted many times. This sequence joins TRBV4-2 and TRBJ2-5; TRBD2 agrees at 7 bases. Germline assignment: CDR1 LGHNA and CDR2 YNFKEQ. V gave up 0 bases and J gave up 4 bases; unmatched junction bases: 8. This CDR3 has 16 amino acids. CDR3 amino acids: CASSQDVSGSSETQYF. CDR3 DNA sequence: TGTGCCAGCAGCCAAGATGTTAGCGGGTCATCAGAGACCCAGTACTTC.

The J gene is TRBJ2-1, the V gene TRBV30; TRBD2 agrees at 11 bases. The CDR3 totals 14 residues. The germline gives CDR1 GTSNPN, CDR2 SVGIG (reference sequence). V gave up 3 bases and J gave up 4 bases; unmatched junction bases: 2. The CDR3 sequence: CAWRGLAVYNEQFF. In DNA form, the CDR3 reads TGTGCCTGGAGGGGACTAGCGGTGTACAATGAGCAGTTCTTC.

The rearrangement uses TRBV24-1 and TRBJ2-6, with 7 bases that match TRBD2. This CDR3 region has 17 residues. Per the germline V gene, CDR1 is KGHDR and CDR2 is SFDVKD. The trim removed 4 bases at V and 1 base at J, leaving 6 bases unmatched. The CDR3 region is CATSDAAGESGANVLTF. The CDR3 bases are TGTGCCACCAGTGACGCGGCGGGAGAATCTGGGGCCAACGTCCTGACTTTC.